The clone carrying this TCR beta chain has only a few counts. Antigen: not known. Other DNA sequences in this sample translate to the same CDR3. The data originate from a study of beta chain features in type 1 diabetes. This CDR3 has 11 residues. The germline gives CDR1 DFQATT, CDR2 SNEGSKA (reference sequence). V was trimmed by 4 bases and J by 2 bases, leaving 2 bases between them. Study-wide points: Significant though moderate, a shortening of TCRB CDR3s appeared in all four CD4+ subsets of Type 1 diabetes patients.

Every isolated RNA sample was fully reverse transcribed, so sequencing captured expressed TCRB transcripts. Assay used: immunoSEQ multiplex PCR; TCRdb lists only in-frame clones, some missing. The table has about 650,000 clones, around 12% seen once. This receptor was taken from a man aged 25 to 40 with type 1 diabetes. The chain combines TRBV20-1 with TRBJ2-2, with D unresolved. The sample was naive CD4+ T cells from blood. CDR3 protein: CSATNTGELFF. As DNA, the CDR3 is TGCAGTGCTACAAACACCGGGGAGCTGTTTTTT.